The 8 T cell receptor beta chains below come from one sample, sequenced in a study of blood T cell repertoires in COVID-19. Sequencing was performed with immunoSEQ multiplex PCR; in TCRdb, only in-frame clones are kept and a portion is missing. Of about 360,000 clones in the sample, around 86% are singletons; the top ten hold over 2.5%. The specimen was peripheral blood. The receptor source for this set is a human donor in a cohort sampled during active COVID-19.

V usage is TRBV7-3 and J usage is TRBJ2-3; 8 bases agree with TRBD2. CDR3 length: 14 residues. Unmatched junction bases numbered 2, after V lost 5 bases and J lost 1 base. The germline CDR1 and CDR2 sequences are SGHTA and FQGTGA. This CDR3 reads CASSQAGGTDTQYF. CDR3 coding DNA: TGTGCCAGCAGCCAAGCGGGGGGCACAGATACGCAGTATTTT.

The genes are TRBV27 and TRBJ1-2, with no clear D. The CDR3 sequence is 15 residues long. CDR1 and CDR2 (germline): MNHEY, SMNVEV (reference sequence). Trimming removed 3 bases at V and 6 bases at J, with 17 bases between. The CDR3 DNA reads TGTGCCAGCAGTTTGGGCAGACCATCCGGGGATGGCTACACCTTC. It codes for CASSLGRPSGDGYTF.

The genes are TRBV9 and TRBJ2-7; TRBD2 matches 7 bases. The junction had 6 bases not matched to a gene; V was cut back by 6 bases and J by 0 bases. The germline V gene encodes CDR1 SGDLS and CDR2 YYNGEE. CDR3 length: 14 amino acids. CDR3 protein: CASTSSGDSYEQYF. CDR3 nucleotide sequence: TGTGCCAGCACCTCTAGCGGCGACTCCTACGAGCAGTACTTC.

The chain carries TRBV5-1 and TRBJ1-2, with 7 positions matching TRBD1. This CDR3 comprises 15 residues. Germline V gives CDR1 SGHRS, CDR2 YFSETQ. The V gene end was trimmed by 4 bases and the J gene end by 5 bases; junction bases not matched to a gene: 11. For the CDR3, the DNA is TGCGCCAGCAGCCCTGACAGGGCGCCTCTTTATGGCTACACCTTC. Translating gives CASSPDRAPLYGYTF.

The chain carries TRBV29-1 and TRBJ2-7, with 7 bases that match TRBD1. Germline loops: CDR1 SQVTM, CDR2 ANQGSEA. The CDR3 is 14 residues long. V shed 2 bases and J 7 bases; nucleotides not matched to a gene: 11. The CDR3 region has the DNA TGCAGCGTTGAAACGCGACAGGGTCCGAGGGAGCAGTACTTC. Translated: CSVETRQGPREQYF.

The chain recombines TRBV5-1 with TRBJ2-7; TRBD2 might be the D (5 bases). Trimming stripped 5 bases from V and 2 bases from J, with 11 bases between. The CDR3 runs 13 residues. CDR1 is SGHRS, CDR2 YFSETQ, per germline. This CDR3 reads CASRRDGTYEQYF. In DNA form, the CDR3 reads TGCGCCAGCAGACGCGACGGGACCTACGAGCAGTACTTC.

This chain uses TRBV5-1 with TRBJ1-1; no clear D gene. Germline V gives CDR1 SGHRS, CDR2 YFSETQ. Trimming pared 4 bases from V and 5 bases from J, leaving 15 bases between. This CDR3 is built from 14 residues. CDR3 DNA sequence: TGCGCCAGCAGCCAGTCCTGGAGGATGACTGAAGCTTTCTTT. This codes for CASSQSWRMTEAFF.

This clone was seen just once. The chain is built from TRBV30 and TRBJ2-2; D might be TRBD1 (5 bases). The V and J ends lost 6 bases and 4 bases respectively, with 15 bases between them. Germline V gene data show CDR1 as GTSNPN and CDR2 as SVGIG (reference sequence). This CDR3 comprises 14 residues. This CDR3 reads CACDDRAITGELFF. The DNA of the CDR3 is TGTGCCTGCGACGACAGAGCAATCACCGGGGAGCTGTTTTTT.